One and the same sample provided the 4 T cell receptor beta chains below, sequenced in a study of radiotherapy plus CTLA-4 blockade in lung cancer. Sequencing was performed with immunoSEQ multiplex PCR; in TCRdb, only in-frame clones are kept and a portion is missing. The sample records tens of thousands of clones, 75% to 85% being singletons. The sample consisted of peripheral blood, taken from a patient treated with radiotherapy plus ipilimumab. These receptors originate from a human donor with non-small cell lung cancer that progressed on radiotherapy plus ipilimumab.

In DNA, the CDR3 is TGTGCCAGCAGCCCTGGGACTAGCGGGAGATCATATACGCAGTATTTT. This encodes CASSPGTSGRSYTQYF. This sequence joins TRBV4-2 and TRBJ2-3; 14 bases fit TRBD2. V dropped 4 bases and J dropped 7; count of bases not matched to a gene: 7. This CDR3 has 16 residues. In germline, CDR1 is LGHNA, CDR2 YNFKEQ.

The chain combines TRBV28 with TRBJ2-1, with no clear D. V shed 7 bases and J shed 0 bases, with 10 bases lying between them. This CDR3 region has 14 residues. Germline V lookup: CDR1 MDHEN, CDR2 SYDVKM. The CDR3 nucleotides read TGTGCCAGCACGTTGGTGAGCTCCTACAATGAGCAGTTCTTC. This sequence encodes CASTLVSSYNEQFF.

This chain links TRBV2 with TRBJ2-2, with 11 bases that match TRBD2. Germline trimming cut 8 bases from V and 3 bases from J; bases unmatched to any gene: 5. This CDR3 comprises 15 residues. Germline assignment: CDR1 SNHLY and CDR2 FYNNEI. The CDR3 sequence: CASAILAGDTGELFF. The CDR3 region has the DNA TGTGCCAGCGCCATACTAGCGGGAGACACCGGGGAGCTGTTTTTT. Looking up the rest from reference TRBV2 and TRBJ2-2 gives the full variable domain: EPEVTQTPSHQVTQMGQEVILRCVPISNHLYFYWYRQILGQKVEFLVSFYNNEISEKSEIFDDQFSVERPDGSNFTLKIRSTKLEDSAMYFCASAILAGDTGELFFGEGSRLTVL.

The V call is TRBV18, the J call TRBJ1-1; 8 nucleotides align to TRBD1. CDR1 KGHSH and CDR2 LQKENI come from the germline V gene. The CDR3 is 13 amino acids. J gave up 4 bases and V 6 bases, and 4 bases lay outside the gene matches. The CDR3, as DNA: TGTGCCAGCTCGCCTACAGGGGGCACTGAAGCTTTCTTT. This gives the protein CASSPTGGTEAFF.